Listed below are T cell receptor beta chains from one sample, sequenced in a study of post-analysis software for immune sequencing data. Via MiXCR, TCRdb re-called the PCR reads, giving one row per CDR3 protein. The sample includes some 690,000 distinct CDR3 sequences, roughly three fifths of them seen just once. The sample taken for sequencing was blood. These receptors originate from a girl aged 2 to 9 with multiple sclerosis. Each CDR3 is given with its conserved first and last residue. The order of the fields is J gene, V gene, clone size, D gene, CDR3 length, CDR3 DNA, CDR3 protein. A D gene is named only where the DNA matches it firmly. Expanded clones get a size class; other rows say once, few or many, or leave the size out.

>TRBJ2-1|TRBV18|few|NA|14
TGTGCCAGCTCAACGTATCTCTCTCGGGATGAGCAGTTCTTC
CASSTYLSRDEQFF
>TRBJ1-2|TRBV29-1|NA|NA|10
TGCAGCGTCGACCGGAATGGCTACACCTTC
CSVDRNGYTF
>TRBJ1-2|TRBV5-1|few|NA|14
TGCGCCAGCAGCTTGGATCAAGGCAACTATGGCTACACCTTC
CASSLDQGNYGYTF
>TRBJ1-2|TRBV5-1|NA|NA|13
TGCGCCAGCAGCTTGCGGGGGGCCAATGGCTACACCTTC
CASSLRGANGYTF
>TRBJ1-2|TRBV4-1|NA|TRBD1|17
TGCGCCAGCAGCCAAGTGGAGACAGGGGTCCTCTCCTATGGCTACACCTTC
CASSQVETGVLSYGYTF
>TRBJ2-7|TRBV29-1|few|NA|14
TGCAGCGTTGTCTTCCCGAGGAACTCCTACGAGCAGTACTTC
CSVVFPRNSYEQYF
>TRBJ1-2|TRBV20-1|few|NA|14
TGCAGTGCTAGAGATCTCTGGACGCAGTATGGCTACACCTTC
CSARDLWTQYGYTF
>TRBJ2-3|TRBV20-1|NA|TRBD2|14
TGCAGTGCTAGAGATGGACTAGGCATAGATACGCAGTATTTT
CSARDGLGIDTQYF
>TRBJ2-3|TRBV28|once|TRBD2|14
TGTGCCAGCAGGACTAGCGGGAGAATGAATACGCAGTATTTT
CASRTSGRMNTQYF
>TRBJ2-7|TRBV4-1|few|NA|14
TGCGCCAGCAGCCAAGACAGGGGAGTCTACGAGCAGTACTTC
CASSQDRGVYEQYF
>TRBJ1-2|TRBV29-1|NA|NA|12
TGCAGCGTTACGACTGATAACTATGGCTACACCTTC
CSVTTDNYGYTF
>TRBJ2-1|TRBV11-2|NA|NA|15
TGTGCCAGCAGCGCAGTGGGCAGAAAGTACAATGAGCAGTTCTTC
CASSAVGRKYNEQFF
>TRBJ2-5|TRBV5-1|NA|NA|16
TGCGCCAGCAGAGACTCCTTTCTCCGGGACCAAGAGACCCAGTACTTC
CASRDSFLRDQETQYF
>TRBJ2-3|TRBV6-1|NA|TRBD1|16
TGTGCCAGCGAGGAAAGGGGGACAGGGTACGGAGATACGCAGTATTTT
CASEERGTGYGDTQYF
>TRBJ2-1|TRBV20-1|few|TRBD2|15
TGCAGTGCCACGCAGGGACTAGCGGGTTACAATGAGCAGTTCTTC
CSATQGLAGYNEQFF
>TRBJ2-1|TRBV24-1|NA|TRBD2|15
TGTGCCACCAGTGGTGCTAGCGGGAACGGAAATGAGCAGTTCTTC
CATSGASGNGNEQFF
>TRBJ2-7|TRBV4-1|NA|TRBD1|15
TGCGCCAGCAGCCAGCCTTCAGGGGGCCGGGACGAGCAGTACTTC
CASSQPSGGRDEQYF
>TRBJ2-5|TRBV27|NA|NA|15
TGTGCCAGCAGTTCGGGACTGGCCCTCGGAGAGACCCAGTACTTC
CASSSGLALGETQYF
>TRBJ2-7|TRBV12-3/TRBV12-4|NA|TRBD2|16
TGTGCCAGCAGCGACCTACTAGCGGGAGGTTCCTACGAGCAGTACTTC
CASSDLLAGGSYEQYF
>TRBJ1-2|TRBV10-3|NA|NA|12
TGTGCCATCCCCCCGGGGAGGGGTGGCTACACCTTC
CAIPPGRGGYTF
>TRBJ2-5|TRBV13|NA|NA|15
TGTGCCAGCAGCCCCCGGACCGTAGACCAAGAGACCCAGTACTTC
CASSPRTVDQETQYF
>TRBJ2-5|TRBV12-3/TRBV12-4|NA|NA|12
TGTGCCAGCAGTTCGCCGACGGAGACCCAGTACTTC
CASSSPTETQYF
>TRBJ1-2|TRBV10-3|NA|NA|12
TGTGCCATCAGTGACAACAACTATGGCTACACCTTC
CAISDNNYGYTF
>TRBJ2-7|TRBV28|NA|TRBD2|15
TGTGCCAGCAGACGCTCCGGGACTAGCGGCTACGAGCAGTACTTC
CASRRSGTSGYEQYF
>TRBJ2-1|TRBV7-3|NA|TRBD2|16
TGTGCCAGCAGCTCTGGACTAGCGGGCTCCTACAATGAGCAGTTCTTC
CASSSGLAGSYNEQFF
>TRBJ2-3|TRBV20-1|few|TRBD1|12
TGCAGTGCACCTGACAGGGGGGATACGCAGTATTTT
CSAPDRGDTQYF
>TRBJ1-5|TRBV10-2|once|TRBD1|17
TGCGCCAGCAGTGAAGGGGACAGGGTCATGGGCAATCAGCCCCAGCATTTT
CASSEGDRVMGNQPQHF